The clone carrying this T cell receptor (beta chain) was seen repeatedly, ten times or more. Its antigen is not identified. This entry is derived from a study of glioma-infiltrating T cells. Study-level points and caveats: Only very few CDR3 sequences appeared in both tissue and blood. Non-neoplastic patients had below-expected tissue-blood divergence, while all gliomas exceeded expectation.

The CDR3 sequence is 16 residues long. From germline, CDR1 is SNHLY and CDR2 FYNNEI. The V segment lost 5 bases and the J segment 7 bases; nucleotides outside the gene matches: 11. Amplification of TCR alpha and beta CDR3 regions from RNA used iRepertoire nested multiplex PCR. For one-step reverse transcription and amplification, roughly 95-450 ng of tissue mRNA or PBMC total RNA was used. Using its own MiXCR run on the multiplex PCR reads, TCRdb lists one record per CDR3 protein. The data show more than 95,000 distinct CDR3 sequences, roughly 24% seen once. The sample comprised glioma tissue, nonneoplastic brain tissue, or PBMCs (not recorded which). The receptor's source is a human donor with low-grade glioma or glioblastoma, undergoing nonglioma brain surgery, or in good health (not recorded which). The gene calls are TRBV2 and TRBJ1-2; TRBD1 agrees at 12 bases. The CDR3 protein is CASSTGTGGFSGGYTF. The CDR3 DNA reads as TGTGCCAGCAGTACCGGGACAGGGGGCTTTTCAGGTGGCTACACCTTC.